This TCR beta chain came from a study of PD-L1 blockade in urothelial cancer. About the research overall: Blood analysis occurred 3 weeks (second dose) and 6 weeks after treatment start. Study results and caveats: At the 3-week point, tumor-associated blood clones expanded more in durable-benefit patients. Below-median pretreatment blood TCR clonality was associated with improved progression-free and overall survival.

The time point: peripheral blood 6 weeks after treatment start. Each patient gave between 1 and 8 samples of peripheral blood mononuclear cells, which were collected pretreatment and during treatment. V gave up 2 bases and J gave up 1 base; unmatched junction bases: 3. Germline CDR1 and CDR2: GTSNPN and SVGIG (reference sequence). The CDR3 is 15 residues long. Here immunoSEQ multiplex PCR was the method, and the copy in TCRdb shows in-frame clones only, minus some. The profile covers approximately 47,000 clones, with 65% to 85% appearing a single time and roughly 10% taken by the ten largest. Points on this clone: Its antigen is undetermined.

This sample comprised PBMCs, obtained around atezolizumab (anti-PD-L1) treatment. The chain couples TRBV30 to TRBJ2-3; 10 bases are a match to TRBD2. The receptor was isolated from a man between 65 and 79 years old with urothelial cancer. The CDR3 bases are TGTGCCTGGAGTTTCGGGACTAGCGGCACAGATACGCAGTATTTT. The encoded protein is CAWSFGTSGTDTQYF.